This is a list of T cell receptor beta chains from one sample in a study of blood T cells in healthy people across ages. TCRdb processed the 5' RACE reads anew with MiXCR; each CDR3 protein has one entry. The repertoire holds 1.5 million to 2 million distinct CDR3 sequences, almost 35% seen once, with around 11% in the top ten. Sequencing was done on a sample of blood. Receptors were obtained from a woman in her twenties or thirties in good health. CDR3s include the opening cysteine and the closing phenylalanine or tryptophan. D genes are given only for firm matches. Expanded clones are given a class, and other clones once, few, many or no size at all.

>TRBV6-5|15|NA|TRBJ1-5|NA
TGTGCCAGCCGAAAAAGCCAGAATAGCAATCAGCCCCAGCATTTT
CASRKSQNSNQPQHF
>TRBV7-8|20|few|TRBJ2-5|NA
TGTGCCAGCAGCTTAGCATTTTGGACAAACAAGGGGGGGATCCAAGAGACCCAGTACTTC
CASSLAFWTNKGGIQETQYF
>TRBV20-1|17|few|TRBJ2-5|TRBD2
TGCAGTCCTTACCCGGGACTAGCGGGGGGGCGTGGAGAGACCCAGTACTTC
CSPYPGLAGGRGETQYF
>TRBV27|13|NA|TRBJ1-1|NA
TGTGCCAGCAGTTTTCCAGGGTCCACTGAAGCTTTCTTT
CASSFPGSTEAFF
>TRBV9|15|NA|TRBJ2-1|NA
TGTGCCAGCAGCGTCGGGAGTTTCGGAGGCGATGAGCAGTTCTTC
CASSVGSFGGDEQFF
>TRBV29-1|11|many|TRBJ2-5|NA
TGCAGCGCCAGTTCAGGAGAGACCCAGTACTTC
CSASSGETQYF
>TRBV6-1|14|few|TRBJ2-3|NA
TGTGCCAGCAGTGTTCGACAGATCACAGATACGCAGTATTTT
CASSVRQITDTQYF
>TRBV7-3|13|many|TRBJ2-7|TRBD1
TGTGCCAGCAGTTGGGACAGGGAAAGGGAGCAGTACTTC
CASSWDREREQYF
>TRBV4-1|14|many|TRBJ2-7|NA
TGCGCCAGCAGCCAAGAATCGCCGGCCTACGAGCAGTACTTC
CASSQESPAYEQYF
>TRBV5-1|15|few|TRBJ2-1|TRBD2
TGCGCCAGCAGCTCGGGACTAGCGGGAGTTCATGAGCAGTTCTTC
CASSSGLAGVHEQFF
>TRBV27|16|NA|TRBJ2-3|TRBD1
TGTGCCAGCAGTTTATGGGGGACAGGGGTCACAGATACGCAGTATTTT
CASSLWGTGVTDTQYF
>TRBV12-3/TRBV12-4|11|NA|TRBJ2-1|NA
TGTGCCAGCAAAACACAAGATGAGCAGTTCTTC
CASKTQDEQFF